Listed here are 14 T cell receptor beta chains from one sample, sequenced in a study of read filtering for tumor transcriptome and immune sequencing. The library was built from about 400 ng RNA with molecular barcoded adaptors for alpha/delta and beta/gamma chains. One entry per CDR3 protein, called by TCRdb with MiXCR from the reads. Found here are over 40,000 distinct CDR3 sequences, about 12% of them singletons; the top ten hold roughly 15%. Sequencing was carried out using a population of CD138-negative cells sorted from bone marrow. These receptors were collected from a donor at least 40 years old with multiple myeloma.

This clonotype appeared many times. No conserved phenylalanine or tryptophan ends this CDR3, so it is likely a read error. The chain has TRBV28 and TRBJ1-5; no firm D call. CDR1 MDHEN and CDR2 SYDVKM come from the germline V gene. The CDR3 runs to 13 residues. Trimming pared 5 bases from V and 8 bases from J, leaving 13 bases between. The CDR3 DNA sequence: TGTGCCAGCAGTCGCCCATCCCCGAAGCCCCAGCATTCT. This gives the protein CASSRPSPKPQHS.

In its sample, this clonotype was seen many times. The V call is TRBV7-9, the J call TRBJ2-1; TRBD2 agrees at 11 bases. The CDR3 sequence is 16 residues long. V shed 5 bases, J shed 7 bases, and the junction held 10 bases outside the gene matches. Germline V lookup: CDR1 SEHNR, CDR2 FQNEAQ (reference sequence). The CDR3 sequence: CASSPRDSSGRNEQFF. CDR3 DNA: TGTGCCAGCAGCCCCCGGGATTCTAGCGGGAGGAATGAGCAGTTCTTC.

This clonotype has more than one count but fewer than ten. The J gene is TRBJ2-7, the V gene TRBV20-1; D ambiguous. From germline, CDR1 is DFQATT and CDR2 SNEGSKA (reference sequence). The V and J ends lost 0 bases and 0 bases respectively, with 27 bases between them. This CDR3 contains 20 residues. The CDR3 DNA reads TGCAGTGCTAGAGATTTAGAGGAACATTTTGGAGTTACGGGCTCCTACGAGCAGTACTTC. The encoded protein is CSARDLEEHFGVTGSYEQYF.

This clonotype was seen many times. The chain combines TRBV4-1 with TRBJ1-1, with 8 bases identical to TRBD1. V shed 4 bases and J 5 bases; nucleotides not matched to a gene: 9. The V gene's germline CDR1 is MGHRA and CDR2 YSYEKL. The CDR3 runs 15 residues. Written as DNA, the CDR3 is TGCGCCAGCAGCCTACTCCCAGGGGGCTGGACTGAAGCTTTCTTT. Its protein is CASSLLPGGWTEAFF.

This clonotype has more than one count but fewer than ten. A read error is possible here, since a much larger clone lies one base away. This rearrangement joins TRBV7-9 to TRBJ2-1; 8 positions agree with TRBD2. The CDR3 spans 15 residues. Germline CDR1 and CDR2: SEHNR and FQNEAQ (reference sequence). CDR3 nucleotides: TGTGCCGGCAGCTTAGCGGTCGCGGGAGGCCATGGGCAGTTCTTC. Protein sequence: CAGSLAVAGGHGQFF.

This clonotype was seen at least ten times. The J gene is TRBJ2-7, the V gene TRBV7-9; D not certain. V was trimmed by 5 bases and J by 9 bases, leaving 11 bases between them. The CDR3 runs to 11 residues. From germline, CDR1 is SEHNR and CDR2 FQNEAQ (reference sequence). CDR3 sequence reads: CASSGKGRQYF. In DNA form, the CDR3 reads TGTGCCAGCAGCGGGAAGGGTCGGCAGTACTTC.

This clonotype was detected many times. The chain combines TRBV29-1 with TRBJ2-1, with 11 bases identical to TRBD2. Germline V gene sequence: CDR1 SQVTM, CDR2 ANQGSEA. This CDR3 contains 14 residues. The trim removed 4 bases at V and 9 bases at J, leaving 8 bases unmatched. The CDR3 sequence: CSVVSTSGRLEQFF. The CDR3 DNA reads TGCAGCGTTGTTAGTACTAGCGGGAGACTTGAGCAGTTCTTC.

This clonotype came up many times. In nucleotides, the CDR3 is TGTGCCAGCAGTTTCAGTAAGGCCGGGACTAGCCGGTTCTTC. Amino acid sequence: CASSFSKAGTSRFF. V is TRBV12-3 or TRBV12-4 and J is TRBJ2-1; 9 bases line up with TRBD2. This CDR3 comprises 14 residues. V dropped 3 bases and J dropped 15; count of bases not matched to a gene: 12.

This clonotype was detected many times. J is TRBJ2-1 and V is TRBV6-5; TRBD2 matches 9 bases. Per germline, CDR1 MNHEY and CDR2 SVGAGI. V lost 6 bases and J lost 5; bases outside the gene matches: 5. There are 14 residues in the CDR3. CDR3 sequence (DNA): TGTGCCAGCAGGAGACTAGCGGATAACAATGAGCAGTTCTTC. It specifies CASRRLADNNEQFF.

This clonotype was counted at least ten times. V is TRBV30 and J is TRBJ2-1; no reliable D call. This CDR3 has 13 amino acids. V was pared by 0 bases and J by 8 bases, with 11 bases between. The germline V gene encodes CDR1 GTSNPN and CDR2 SVGIG (reference sequence). The CDR3 loop is CAWSVLSGYEQFF. CDR3 nucleotides: TGTGCCTGGAGTGTACTTAGTGGGTATGAGCAGTTCTTC.

This clonotype was seen at least ten times. The V call is TRBV6-5, the J call TRBJ2-1; D unclear. V lost 5 bases, J lost 0 bases, and 17 bases lay in between. The CDR3 is 17 residues long. Per the germline V gene, CDR1 is MNHEY and CDR2 is SVGAGI. CDR3 sequence: CASSRHSPRSSYNEQFF. CDR3 nucleotides: TGTGCCAGCAGTCGACATTCCCCAAGGAGCTCCTACAATGAGCAGTTCTTC.

A word on this clonotype: Possible read error: a much larger clone is one base away. The chain combines TRBV6-1 with TRBJ2-1; 9 bases are a match to TRBD2. In germline, CDR1 is MNHNS, CDR2 SASEGT. The CDR3 loop spans 15 amino acids. CDR3: CASTPTSGAYSEQFF. CDR3 DNA: TGTGCCAGCACCCCGACTAGCGGTGCATACAGTGAGCAGTTCTTC.

This clonotype was detected many times. The V call is TRBV6-5, the J call TRBJ2-1; the D is unclear. This CDR3 region has 14 residues. Per the germline V gene, CDR1 is MNHEY and CDR2 is SVGAGI. The germline V and J ends were trimmed by 6 bases and 6 bases, with 15 bases remaining between them. Here the CDR3 DNA reads TGTGCCAGCAGCCTTCCCGGGCTACTCAATGAGCAGTTCTTC. Protein product: CASSLPGLLNEQFF.

About this clonotype: Possible read error: a much larger clone is one base away. The chain couples TRBV5-6 to TRBJ1-5; D is ambiguous. Germline V gene data show CDR1 as SGHDT and CDR2 as YYEEEE. This CDR3 contains 14 residues. V was pared by 5 bases and J by 5 bases, with 14 bases between. CDR3 sequence: CASSRGLHDQPQHF. CDR3 nucleotide sequence: TGTGCCAGCAGTCGAGGACTACACGATCAGCCCCAGCATTTT. The full variable domain, in which reference TRBV5-6 and TRBJ1-5 provide the parts outside the CDR3, is DAGVTQSPTHLIKTRGQQVTLRCSPKSGHDTVSWYQQALGQGPQFIFQYYEEEERQRGNFPDRFSGHQFPNYSSELNVNALLLGDSALYLCASSRGLHDQPQHFGDGTRLSIL.